These 23 T cell receptor beta chains came from one sample sequenced in a study of T cells expressing NK-cell markers. For each CDR3 protein, TCRdb gives one entry from its re-call of the 5' RACE reads, without DNA. The sample yields some 330 distinct CDR3 sequences, of which the top ten take up about 98%. Sequenced input: blood T cells: a sorted CD56 or NKG2C T cell subset, CD4+ or CD8+ T cells, or bulk PBMC T cells (not recorded which). These receptors all stem from a woman between 18 and 29 years old in good health.

This chain uses TRBV19 with TRBJ2-7; TCRdb names TRBD1, which stays unverified in the absence of DNA. This CDR3 contains 11 residues. From germline, CDR1 is LNHDA and CDR2 SQIVND (reference sequence). CDR3 sequence: CASSTGNEQYF. Full variable domain (missing parts from reference TRBV19 and TRBJ2-7): DGGITQSPKYLFRKEGQNVTLSCEQNLNHDAMYWYRQDPGQGLRLIYYSQIVNDFQKGDIAEGYSVSREKKESFPLTVTSAQKNPTAFYLCASSTGNEQYFGPGTRLTVT.

The chain links TRBV3-1 to TRBJ2-5; the TCRdb D gene call, TRBD2, has no DNA to confirm it. Germline CDR1 is LGHDT and CDR2 is YNNKEL (reference sequence). The CDR3 length is 17 residues. Here the CDR3 reads CASSQVWTSGAEETQYF.

This clonotype shows up as hyperexpanded by frequency. The chain couples TRBV3-1 to TRBJ2-7; TCRdb's D gene call, TRBD2, goes unchecked for lack of DNA. The CDR3 spans 16 residues. Germline V gene lookup returns CDR1 LGHDT and CDR2 YNNKEL (reference sequence). The CDR3 region is CASSRYYGSITYEQYF.

The chain has TRBV2 and TRBJ2-1; TCRdb calls TRBD1, which cannot be checked without DNA. The V gene's germline CDR1 is SNHLY and CDR2 FYNNEI. The CDR3 has 13 amino acids. Here the CDR3 reads CASDRDRAYEQFF. The full variable domain, with the rest looked up from reference TRBV2 and TRBJ2-1, is EPEVTQTPSHQVTQMGQEVILRCVPISNHLYFYWYRQILGQKVEFLVSFYNNEISEKSEIFDDQFSVERPDGSNFTLKIRSTKLEDSAMYFCASDRDRAYEQFFGPGTRLTVL.

The CDR3 loop reads CASSQETGTPHEQFF. V gene TRBV3-1 combines with J gene TRBJ2-1; TCRdb gives TRBD2 as the D gene, but with no DNA this cannot be confirmed. Germline V gene lookup returns CDR1 LGHDT and CDR2 YNNKEL (reference sequence). The CDR3 runs 15 residues.

The chain carries TRBV5-1 and TRBJ1-2; the TRBD1 assignment by TCRdb is unverifiable without DNA. There are 14 residues in the CDR3. Germline loops: CDR1 SGHRS, CDR2 YFSETQ. The CDR3 here is CASSLETDNYGYTF.

This sequence joins TRBV7-9 and TRBJ1-1. This CDR3 has 15 residues. Germline lookup yields CDR1 SEHNR and CDR2 FQNEAQ (reference sequence). The CDR3 protein is CASSGLPLRSTEAFF.

Measured by frequency, this clonotype is medium-sized. The chain couples TRBV4-3 to TRBJ2-5; TCRdb reports TRBD2, a call that lacks DNA to check it against. The CDR3 sequence is 17 residues long. From germline, CDR1 is LGHNA and CDR2 YSLEER. The CDR3 sequence: CASSPGLAGSLRETQYF.

This clonotype counts as medium-sized by frequency. The genes are TRBV12-3 or TRBV12-4 and TRBJ2-5; the D call from TCRdb, TRBD2, cannot be confirmed without DNA. The CDR3 spans 16 residues. The CDR3 reads CASSPGLAGPEETQYF.

This chain links TRBV11-2 with TRBJ2-7; TCRdb's D call of TRBD1 is untestable without DNA. Germline CDR1 and CDR2: SGHAT and FQNNGV. The CDR3 extends over 18 amino acids. This chain's CDR3 is CASSLDPRQGKPIYEQYF. Together with reference TRBV11-2 and TRBJ2-7, the CDR3 gives the full variable domain: EAGVAQSPRYKIIEKRQSVAFWCNPISGHATLYWYQQILGQGPKLLIQFQNNGVVDDSQLPKDRFSAERLKGVDSTLKIQPAKLEDSAVYLCASSLDPRQGKPIYEQYFGPGTRLTVT.

CDR3 sequence reads: CSVEAWTKTHYEQYF. This chain uses TRBV29-1 with TRBJ2-7; checking the TCRdb D call of TRBD1 is not possible without DNA. The CDR3 length is 15 residues. Looked up from germline, CDR1 is SQVTM and CDR2 is ANQGSEA.

This chain links TRBV4-3 with TRBJ2-2. The CDR3 consists of 13 residues. CDR1 and CDR2 (germline): LGHNA, YSLEER. The CDR3 protein is CASSQGHTGELFF.

The chain carries TRBV10-3 and TRBJ1-1. From germline, CDR1 is ENHRY and CDR2 SYGVKD. The CDR3 is made up of 13 amino acids. CDR3 sequence reads: CAISEWGRTEAFF.

This clonotype registers medium-sized by frequency. V gene TRBV7-2 combines with J gene TRBJ1-5. This CDR3 has 14 amino acids. Germline CDR1 SGHTA, CDR2 FQGNSA. CDR3 protein: CASSPYAGDQPQHF.

The gene calls are TRBV3-1 and TRBJ2-2; there is no DNA to check the TCRdb D call of TRBD2. In germline, CDR1 is LGHDT, CDR2 YNNKEL (reference sequence). CDR3 length: 19 amino acids. CDR3: CASSQSGLAGGPNTGELFF.

V gene TRBV10-3 combines with J gene TRBJ1-2. This CDR3 is built from 14 residues. The germline gives CDR1 ENHRY, CDR2 SYGVKD. CDR3 residues: CAISEWESHYGYTF.

This rearrangement joins TRBV15 to TRBJ1-1; TCRdb reports TRBD1, a call that lacks DNA to check it against. This CDR3 is 17 amino acids long. Germline V lookup: CDR1 LNHNV, CDR2 YYDKDF (reference sequence). The CDR3: CATSDPTGNNCNTEAFF.

The CDR3 here is CASSFFWISDSPLHF. The chain employs TRBV7-9 and TRBJ1-6. The CDR3 is made up of 15 amino acids. Germline CDR1 is SEHNR and CDR2 is FQNEAQ (reference sequence). The variable domain in full, completed from reference TRBV7-9 and TRBJ1-6, reads DTGVSQNPRHKITKRGQNVTFRCDPISEHNRLYWYRQTLGQGPEFLTYFQNEAQLEKSRLLSDRFSAERPKGSFSTLEIQRTEQGDSAMYLCASSFFWISDSPLHFGNGTRLTVT.

The chain combines TRBV19 with TRBJ2-1. The CDR3 has 17 amino acids. The germline CDR1 and CDR2 sequences are LNHDA and SQIVND (reference sequence). The CDR3 sequence is CASSISSLWTTHNEQFF.

This rearrangement joins TRBV7-8 to TRBJ2-1; TCRdb's assignment of TRBD2 cannot be checked, as there is no DNA. This CDR3 spans 17 amino acids. Germline assignment: CDR1 SGHVS and CDR2 FQNEAQ. CDR3 residues: CASSSPLLAGLRGEQFF.

The V and J genes are TRBV6-1 and TRBJ2-5; TCRdb picks TRBD1, but there is no DNA to check that call. Germline-derived CDR1 and CDR2 are MNHNS and SASEGT. This CDR3 spans 14 amino acids. Here the CDR3 reads CASSAPWEKETQYF.

The rearrangement uses TRBV27 and TRBJ1-2. The CDR3 runs 17 residues. CDR1 is MNHEY and CDR2 is SMNVEV in the germline V gene (reference sequence). CDR3: CASSLLSPAFPYYGYTF.

The rearrangement joins TRBV29-1 to TRBJ1-1; without DNA, the TCRdb call of TRBD1 cannot be checked. The CDR3 is made up of 11 amino acids. Germline CDR1 is SQVTM and CDR2 is ANQGSEA. The CDR3 protein is CSVWPREGAFF.